Sequencing of this T cell receptor beta chain was carried out in a study of cytomegalovirus exposure and HLA in healthy donors. Study context: The roughly 120 validation repertoires, a later analysis reported, used the same platform as the approximately 650 first-cohort repertoires. Study-wide findings and caveats: Cytomegalovirus-associated TCR beta chains were listed, numbering under 200.

Germline V lookup: CDR1 LNHDA, CDR2 SQIVND (reference sequence). CDR3 length: 16 amino acids. Trimming cost V 5 bases and J 5 bases; bases outside gene matches: 10. With regard to this clone: Its antigen is undetermined.

Repertoires were generated with immunoSEQ multiplex PCR, while TCRdb's copy carries only in-frame clones and drops some. Of 300,000 to 450,000 clones detected, roughly 85% appear once; the ten largest clones hold roughly 0.83%. The sequenced sample was PBMCs. This sequence joins TRBV19 and TRBJ2-4, with 9 positions matching TRBD2. This TCR was recovered from a woman younger than 30 in good health and CMV-seronegative. CDR3 residues: CASSSGLASLQNIQYF. The CDR3 DNA sequence: TGTGCCAGTAGTTCCGGACTAGCGTCTCTCCAAAACATTCAGTACTTC.